Listed below are T cell receptor beta chains from one sample, sequenced in a study of T cell responses to AZD1222 COVID-19 vaccine. Only in-frame clones appear in the TCRdb table, and some are missing; sequencing was by immunoSEQ multiplex PCR. The sample has 180,000 or so clones, less than 90% seen once. This sample comprised peripheral blood, obtained on day 0 of AZD1222 vaccination. Receptors originate from an adult in good health. Both conserved end residues are part of each CDR3. A D gene is named only where the DNA matches it firmly. Not all rows give a size; the values are once, few, many and, for expanded clones, a class.

>TRBD2|-|TRBJ2-1|15|TRBV13
TGTGCCAGCAGCTTAGCGCGGGGGAGCTACAATGAGCAGTTCTTC
CASSLARGSYNEQFF
>TRBD1|-|TRBJ2-7|11|TRBV3-1/TRBV3-2
TGTGCCAGCAGCCATAGGGACAGGGTGTACTTC
CASSHRDRVYF
>TRBD2|-|TRBJ2-7|14|TRBV5-1
TGCGCCAGCAGCTGGGGACTAGCGGGAAACGAGCAGTACTTC
CASSWGLAGNEQYF
>TRBD1|-|TRBJ1-2|15|TRBV28
TGTGCCAGCAGTGGATCCGGGACAGGGGCGGCCGGCTACACCTTC
CASSGSGTGAAGYTF
>TRBD2|few|TRBJ2-1|15|TRBV19
TGTGCCAGTAGTATACTAGCGGGCGGGCTCAATGAGCAGTTCTTC
CASSILAGGLNEQFF
>-|-|TRBJ2-2|16|TRBV13
TGTGCCAGCAGCTTAGGTGGGGTAGCGGAGGCCGGGGAGCTGTTTTTT
CASSLGGVAEAGELFF
>-|-|TRBJ1-2|13|TRBV5-1
TGCGCCAGCAGCCCGCTGACGGCCTATGGCTACACCTTC
CASSPLTAYGYTF
>TRBD2|-|TRBJ2-1|16|TRBV3-1/TRBV3-2
TGTGCCAGCAGCCACGCCGGACTAGCGACTTACAATGAGCAGTTCTTC
CASSHAGLATYNEQFF
>-|-|TRBJ2-1|15|TRBV18
TGTGCCAGCTCACTACCGGGACTCACTCATAATGAGCAGTTCTTC
CASSLPGLTHNEQFF
>TRBD2|-|TRBJ2-1|16|TRBV24-1
TGTGCCACCAGTGATTTGGGAGCGGGAGGGGGCAATGAGCAGTTCTTC
CATSDLGAGGGNEQFF
>-|once|TRBJ1-1|13|TRBV28
TGTGCCAGCAGTATGACACAGAACACTGAAGCTTTCTTT
CASSMTQNTEAFF
>-|-|TRBJ1-1|12|TRBV7-9
TGTGCCAGCAGCTTAGCGCGGGGAGAAGCTTTCTTT
CASSLARGEAFF
>-|-|TRBJ1-1|14|TRBV19
TGTGCCAGTAGTACGGACAGCCAGAACACTGAAGCTTTCTTT
CASSTDSQNTEAFF
>-|-|TRBJ2-7|15|TRBV5-1
TGCGCCAGCAGCGTCGGTGTAGCGGTCTCCTACGAGCAGTACTTC
CASSVGVAVSYEQYF
>-|-|TRBJ1-2|14|TRBV6-5
TGTGCCAGCGGCCCCGGGCCAACTAACTATGGCTACACCTTC
CASGPGPTNYGYTF
>-|-|TRBJ1-5|14|TRBV15
TGTGCCACCAGCAGGAGGGGGGTAGCCCAGCCCCAGCATTTT
CATSRRGVAQPQHF
>-|-|TRBJ2-7|14|TRBV9
TGTGCCAGCAGCCCATGGACTGGGGAGATGGAGCAGTACTTC
CASSPWTGEMEQYF
>-|-|TRBJ2-2|16|TRBV5-5
TGTGCCAGCGGATACCGGGCCAACGTGTATACCGGGGAGCTGTTTTTT
CASGYRANVYTGELFF
>TRBD1|-|TRBJ2-2|14|TRBV28
TGTGCCAGCAGTTTAGACAGGGCCACCGGGGAGCTGTTTTTT
CASSLDRATGELFF
>-|-|TRBJ2-3|12|TRBV7-3
TGTGCCAGCAGCCCAACTACAGATACGCAGTATTTT
CASSPTTDTQYF
>TRBD2|-|TRBJ2-3|13|TRBV7-9
TGTGCCAGCAGCTCAAGCGGGGCAGATACGCAGTATTTT
CASSSSGADTQYF
>TRBD1|-|TRBJ1-2|14|TRBV6-6
TGTGCCAGCACTCCAGGGGGCGGAGGGGGTGGCTACACCTTC
CASTPGGGGGGYTF
>-|-|TRBJ1-1|16|TRBV5-1
TGCGCCAGCAGCTTGGCCTTTAGTGGATTTGAACACCAAGCTTTCTTT
CASSLAFSGFEHQAFF
>-|-|TRBJ1-2|16|TRBV7-8
TGTGCCAGCAGCTTAACTGGATCGCGGCCCAAGGAGGGCTACACCTTC
CASSLTGSRPKEGYTF
>-|once|TRBJ1-3|15|TRBV30
TGTGCCTGGAGTGGGGGACCCGTCTCTGGAAACACCATATATTTT
CAWSGGPVSGNTIYF
>-|-|TRBJ1-6|14|TRBV9
TGTGCCAGCAGCTCAGGAGGGTCGAATTCACCCCTCCACTTT
CASSSGGSNSPLHF
>-|few|TRBJ1-2|13|TRBV6-5
TGTGCCAGCAGTTATGGTGGCCCCCCAGGCTACACCTTC
CASSYGGPPGYTF
>-|few|TRBJ1-5|17|TRBV4-1
TGCGCCAGCAGCCAAGTGACGGAGGGGCTCGTATATCAGCCCCAGCATTTT
CASSQVTEGLVYQPQHF
>TRBD1|few|TRBJ2-1|17|TRBV6-2/TRBV6-3
TGTGCCAGCAGTCCAAATCGACGACAGGGTATTTACAATGAGCAGTTCTTC
CASSPNRRQGIYNEQFF
>TRBD1|-|TRBJ2-6|17|TRBV4-1
TGCGCCAGCAAGACAGGACAGGAGGCCTCTGGGGCCAACGTCCTGACTTTC
CASKTGQEASGANVLTF
>-|-|TRBJ1-5|11|TRBV28
TGTGCCAGCAGTTTTAGTCAGCCCCAGCATTTT
CASSFSQPQHF
>-|-|TRBJ2-7|14|TRBV7-2
TGTGCCAGCAGCTTAGGGGCTAGCGACTACGAGCAGTACTTC
CASSLGASDYEQYF
>-|-|TRBJ1-1|17|TRBV5-6
TGTGCCAGCAGCGGGGTATTGTGGCCGGGGGCGGTCACTGAAGCTTTCTTT
CASSGVLWPGAVTEAFF
>TRBD2|-|TRBJ2-5|17|TRBV11-2
TGTGCCAGCAGCTTAGACGAGGGACTAGCGGGAGGGGAGACCCAGTACTTC
CASSLDEGLAGGETQYF